These 10 T cell receptor beta chains were sequenced from one sample in a study of control samples from healthy donors and cancer patients. Sequenced by immunoSEQ multiplex PCR; TCRdb stores in-frame clones only, minus some. The data show 160,000 or so clones, with roughly 94% seen just once and about 14% held by the top ten. Sequenced: PBMCs. These receptors all come from a man aged 60 to 69 with colorectal cancer.

For the CDR3, the DNA is TGTGCCAGCAGCTTTGGGACAGGGTCCAATTATGGCTACACCTTC. This translates into CASSFGTGSNYGYTF. The chain combines TRBV5-6 with TRBJ1-2, with TRBD1 identical over 9 bases. V trimming: 2 bases; J trimming: 5 bases; junction bases outside the gene matches: 7. The CDR3 spans 15 residues. Germline-derived CDR1 and CDR2 are SGHDT and YYEEEE.

This chain joins TRBV11-3 and TRBJ2-1, with D possibly TRBD1 on 6 matching bases. Trimming removed 4 bases at V and 12 bases at J, with 22 bases between. Germline V gives CDR1 SGHNT, CDR2 YENEEA. CDR3 length: 15 residues. The chain's CDR3 is CASSSASHRDEGQFF. CDR3 in DNA: TGTGCCAGCAGCTCCGCTAGCCACAGGGATGAAGGGCAGTTCTTC. Combining the CDR3 with reference TRBV11-3 and TRBJ2-1 gives the whole variable domain EAGVVQSPRYKIIEKKQPVAFWCNPISGHNTLYWYLQNLGQGPELLIRYENEEAVDDSQLPKDRFSAERLKGVDSTLKIQPAELGDSAVYLCASSSASHRDEGQFFGPGTRLTVL.

The chain carries TRBV5-1 and TRBJ2-3; D is unclear. The CDR3 has 14 amino acids. V was shortened by 3 bases and J by 0 bases, with 8 bases between the two germline ends. CDR1 SGHRS and CDR2 YFSETQ come from the germline V gene. CDR3 sequence: CASSSDGSTDTQYF. CDR3 sequence (DNA): TGCGCCAGCAGCTCGGACGGGAGCACAGATACGCAGTATTTT.

V is TRBV27 and J is TRBJ2-2; a weak D match, TRBD2 (6 bases). CDR3 length: 14 residues. CDR1 and CDR2 (germline): MNHEY, SMNVEV (reference sequence). The V end lost 5 bases, the J end lost 1 base, and 8 bases lay between the germline ends. CDR3 sequence (DNA): TGTGCCAGCAGTAGGCGGGGGAACACCGGGGAGCTGTTTTTT. Translated, it gives CASSRRGNTGELFF.

The V gene is TRBV30, the J gene TRBJ2-2, with TRBD1 as a possible D gene (5 bases). The CDR3 is 17 residues long. Trimming stripped 5 bases from V and 3 bases from J, with 22 bases between. Germline V lookup: CDR1 GTSNPN, CDR2 SVGIG (reference sequence). CDR3 in amino acids: CAWLRQWVDLYTGELFF. CDR3 sequence (DNA): TGTGCCTGGCTACGACAGTGGGTTGATCTATACACCGGGGAGCTGTTTTTT.

The J gene is TRBJ1-1, the V gene TRBV18; D remains unclear. Per germline, CDR1 KGHSH and CDR2 LQKENI. The V and J ends lost 1 base and 0 bases respectively, with 12 bases between them. The CDR3 loop spans 16 amino acids. CDR3 DNA sequence: TGTGCCAGCTCACCACAAGGCGCCACCATGAACACTGAAGCTTTCTTT. Amino acid sequence: CASSPQGATMNTEAFF.

The rearrangement joins TRBV4-2 to TRBJ2-7, with TRBD2 as a possible D gene (6 bases). Germline lookup yields CDR1 LGHNA and CDR2 YNFKEQ. CDR3 length equals 14 residues. Trimming shortened V by 0 bases and J by 6 bases, and 12 bases separated the two germline ends. The CDR3 nucleotides read TGTGCCAGCAGCCAAGATCGACTAGGGGTCGAGCAGTACTTC. Residues: CASSQDRLGVEQYF.

The chain couples TRBV5-1 to TRBJ2-3, with D unresolved. The CDR3 covers 15 residues. Germline V gene sequence: CDR1 SGHRS, CDR2 YFSETQ. The germline V and J ends were trimmed by 0 bases and 2 bases, with 10 bases remaining between them. The CDR3 spells CASSLGARPTDTQYF. CDR3 bases: TGCGCCAGCAGCTTGGGGGCTAGGCCCACAGATACGCAGTATTTT.

The gene calls are TRBV30 and TRBJ1-1, with D perhaps TRBD1 (5 bases). Germline values: CDR1 GTSNPN, CDR2 SVGIG (reference sequence). Trimming took 1 base from V and 5 from J, leaving 14 bases between them. CDR3 length: 14 amino acids. The CDR3 region has the DNA TGTGCCTGGAGTGCGGGACCGCTTCAAACTGAAGCTTTCTTT. Amino acids: CAWSAGPLQTEAFF.

The chain is built from TRBV12-3 or TRBV12-4 and TRBJ2-5, with D uncertain. This CDR3 has 13 residues. Trimming removed 7 bases at V and 5 bases at J, with 14 bases between. The CDR3: CASNRLLGETQYF. CDR3 bases: TGTGCCAGCAACAGACTCCTGGGGGAGACCCAGTACTTC.